Listed here are 23 T cell receptor beta chains from one sample, sequenced in a study of blood T cell repertoires in COVID-19. TCRdb's table, derived via immunoSEQ multiplex PCR, lists solely in-frame clones and lacks some. The sample records 310,000 or so clones, around 90% being singletons. Input material: PBMCs or T cells enriched from blood (not recorded which). The receptors were gathered from a woman in her thirties who had recovered from COVID-19.

The rearrangement joins TRBV18 to TRBJ2-7; a weak D match, TRBD2 (5 bases). The CDR3 has 14 residues. Trimming left V 5 bases short and J 0 bases short, with 11 bases between. Germline-derived CDR1 and CDR2 are KGHSH and LQKENI. The CDR3 loop is CASSGTRSSYEQYF. In DNA form, the CDR3 reads TGTGCCAGCTCAGGTACTAGGAGCTCCTACGAGCAGTACTTC.

A few counts support this clone. The chain is built from TRBV5-1 and TRBJ1-5; 10 bases align to TRBD1. J gave up 2 bases and V 4 bases, and 6 bases lay outside the gene matches. The CDR3 runs to 16 residues. Germline V gene sequence: CDR1 SGHRS, CDR2 YFSETQ. The CDR3 DNA sequence: TGCGCCAGCAGCACCGGACAGGGGGATGGCAATCAGCCCCAGCATTTT. This translates into CASSTGQGDGNQPQHF. Combining the CDR3 with reference TRBV5-1 and TRBJ1-5 gives the whole variable domain KAGVTQTPRYLIKTRGQQVTLSCSPISGHRSVSWYQQTPGQGLQFLFEYFSETQRNKGNFPGRFSGRQFSNSRSEMNVSTLELGDSALYLCASSTGQGDGNQPQHFGDGTRLSIL.

CDR3 loop: CATSRVVTGGFGELFF. Here the CDR3 DNA reads TGTGCCACCAGCAGAGTGGTAACAGGGGGCTTCGGGGAGCTGTTTTTT. V and J are TRBV15 and TRBJ2-2, with 9 positions matching TRBD1. The germline V gene has CDR1 LNHNV and CDR2 YYDKDF (reference sequence). The CDR3 is made up of 16 amino acids. V was clipped by 1 base and J by 7 bases; unmatched bases: 7.

The CDR3: CASSRRQGRISYEQYF. CDR3 DNA sequence: TGCGCCAGCAGCCGCAGGCAGGGTAGGATCTCCTACGAGCAGTACTTC. The V call is TRBV5-1, the J call TRBJ2-7; TRBD1 might be the D (5 bases). V was clipped by 4 bases and J by 0 bases, with 17 bases between them. The CDR3 has 16 amino acids. CDR1 is SGHRS and CDR2 is YFSETQ in the germline V gene. Together with reference TRBV5-1 and TRBJ2-7, the CDR3 gives the full variable domain: KAGVTQTPRYLIKTRGQQVTLSCSPISGHRSVSWYQQTPGQGLQFLFEYFSETQRNKGNFPGRFSGRQFSNSRSEMNVSTLELGDSALYLCASSRRQGRISYEQYFGPGTRLTVT.

This clone appeared once. The chain couples TRBV7-2 to TRBJ2-7, with 10 bases that match TRBD2. The ends lost 1 base at V and 1 base at J; junction bases unmatched: 10. The CDR3 extends over 18 amino acids. Germline CDR1 and CDR2: SGHTA and FQGNSA. CDR3 residues: CASSLGPSGGAESYEQYF. CDR3 bases: TGTGCCAGCAGCTTAGGGCCGAGCGGGGGGGCTGAGTCCTACGAGCAGTACTTC.

This chain links TRBV19 with TRBJ1-1; no clear D. Germline V CDR1 and CDR2: LNHDA, SQIVND (reference sequence). V shed 3 bases and J shed 4 bases, with 18 bases lying between them. CDR3 length: 16 residues. The CDR3 DNA reads TGTGCCAGTAGTATTTCTGGACGGGTGCGGGGCACTGAAGCTTTCTTT. Translated: CASSISGRVRGTEAFF. The full variable domain, its missing parts supplied by reference TRBV19 and TRBJ1-1, is DGGITQSPKYLFRKEGQNVTLSCEQNLNHDAMYWYRQDPGQGLRLIYYSQIVNDFQKGDIAEGYSVSREKKESFPLTVTSAQKNPTAFYLCASSISGRVRGTEAFFGQGTRLTVV.

The V and J genes are TRBV5-4 and TRBJ2-2; a weak D match, TRBD1 (6 bases). This CDR3 comprises 15 residues. Between the trimmed V and J ends, which lost 0 bases and 4 bases, there was a span of 10 bases. CDR1 SGHNT and CDR2 YYREEE come from the germline V gene (reference sequence). The CDR3 sequence: CASSLVGAGTGELFF. The CDR3 DNA is TGTGCCAGCAGCTTGGTGGGGGCCGGCACCGGGGAGCTGTTTTTT.

The J gene is TRBJ2-7, the V gene TRBV18; 9 bases are a match to TRBD1. V trimming: 3 bases; J trimming: 3 bases; junction bases outside the gene matches: 3. CDR1 and CDR2 (germline): KGHSH, LQKENI. The CDR3 contains 14 residues. CDR3 nucleotides: TGTGCCAGCTCACCCGGGGGACAGGGCTACGAGCAGTACTTC. This gives the protein CASSPGGQGYEQYF.

This CDR3 is CASSPSGGAQPQHF. DNA for the CDR3: TGCGCCAGCAGCCCAAGTGGGGGGGCCCAGCCCCAGCATTTT. This rearrangement joins TRBV4-3 to TRBJ1-5; tentatively, D is TRBD1 (6 bases). The CDR3 is 14 amino acids. Looked up from germline, CDR1 is LGHNA and CDR2 is YSLEER. V lost 4 bases, J lost 7 bases, and 14 bases lay in between.

The chain employs TRBV19 and TRBJ1-1; D might be TRBD1 (6 bases). Trimming removed 4 bases at V and 1 base at J, with 13 bases between. Germline-derived CDR1 and CDR2 are LNHDA and SQIVND (reference sequence). This CDR3 comprises 15 residues. CDR3 bases: TGTGCCAGTAGTACCCAGCCGACAGGGAACACTGAAGCTTTCTTT. Translating it yields CASSTQPTGNTEAFF.

This clone was detected a few times. Within the sample, other DNA sequences also encode this same CDR3. The genes are TRBV7-9 and TRBJ1-4, with D possibly matching TRBD1 (5 bases). The CDR3 runs to 12 residues. Germline loops: CDR1 SEHNR, CDR2 FQNEAQ (reference sequence). V shed 3 bases and J shed 8 bases, with 7 bases lying between them. The DNA of the CDR3 is TGTGCCAGCAGCTTGGGGGGAGAAAAACTGTTTTTT. Its protein is CASSLGGEKLFF. Filled out from reference TRBV7-9 and TRBJ1-4, the complete variable domain reads DTGVSQNPRHKITKRGQNVTFRCDPISEHNRLYWYRQTLGQGPEFLTYFQNEAQLEKSRLLSDRFSAERPKGSFSTLEIQRTEQGDSAMYLCASSLGGEKLFFGSGTQLSVL.

The genes are TRBV20-1 and TRBJ2-1, with unresolved D. The V end lost 2 bases, the J end lost 9 bases, and 8 bases lay between the germline ends. Germline V CDR1 and CDR2: DFQATT, SNEGSKA (reference sequence). CDR3 length equals 11 residues. The CDR3 here is CSARYLSEQFF. Here the CDR3 DNA reads TGCAGTGCTAGATATCTCAGTGAGCAGTTCTTC.

The J gene is TRBJ1-2, the V gene TRBV30, with 7 nucleotides matching TRBD1. V lost 2 bases to trimming and J lost 5 bases; unmatched junction nucleotides: 5. CDR3 length equals 13 residues. Germline-derived CDR1 and CDR2 are GTSNPN and SVGIG (reference sequence). This CDR3 is CAWSRQGSYGYTF. The CDR3 DNA is TGTGCCTGGAGTCGACAGGGTTCGTATGGCTACACCTTC. The full variable domain, its missing parts supplied by reference TRBV30 and TRBJ1-2, is SQTIHQWPATLVQPVGSPLSLECTVEGTSNPNLYWYRQAAGRGLQLLFYSVGIGQISSEVPQNLSASRPQDRQFILSSKKLLLSDSGFYLCAWSRQGSYGYTFGSGTRLTVV.

J is TRBJ1-1 and V is TRBV7-6; a weak D match, TRBD1 (5 bases). Germline V gene sequence: CDR1 SGHVS, CDR2 FNYEAQ. The CDR3 has 14 amino acids. The V and J ends lost 1 base and 2 bases respectively, with 8 bases between them. The CDR3 loop is CASSLDDSNTEAFF. CDR3 coding DNA: TGTGCCAGCAGCTTAGATGACAGTAACACTGAAGCTTTCTTT.

The chain joins TRBV30 to TRBJ2-5, with D perhaps TRBD1 (6 bases). The CDR3 has 13 residues. CDR1 and CDR2 from the germline V gene are GTSNPN and SVGIG (reference sequence). The V end lost 4 bases, the J end lost 5 bases, and 14 bases lay between the germline ends. The CDR3 loop is CAWTLGGRETQYF. The CDR3 DNA reads as TGTGCCTGGACCCTAGGGGGACGGGAGACCCAGTACTTC.

The chain links TRBV19 to TRBJ2-7; D gene unclear. V was shortened by 4 bases and J by 1 base, with 8 bases between the two germline ends. The CDR3 has 13 amino acids. Germline V gene lookup returns CDR1 LNHDA and CDR2 SQIVND (reference sequence). The CDR3 DNA is TGTGCCAGTAGTAGCAGGTTTTCCTACGAGCAGTACTTC. This sequence encodes CASSSRFSYEQYF.

The chain carries TRBV18 and TRBJ1-1, with D unclear. The CDR3 is 13 amino acids. Germline V CDR1 and CDR2: KGHSH, LQKENI. The germline V and J ends were trimmed by 5 bases and 5 bases, with 12 bases remaining between them. CDR3 sequence reads: CASSSGGRTEAFF. As DNA, the CDR3 is TGTGCCAGCTCATCAGGAGGACGGACTGAAGCTTTCTTT. Full variable domain (missing parts from reference TRBV18 and TRBJ1-1): NAGVMQNPRHLVRRRGQEARLRCSPMKGHSHVYWYRQLPEEGLKFMVYLQKENIIDESGMPKERFSAEFPKEGPSILRIQQVVRGDSAAYFCASSSGGRTEAFFGQGTRLTVV.

The table lists this clone with a count of one. The junction differs from germline at one of its ends, possibly a read error. The CDR3 DNA reads as TGTGCTAGCAGCTTAGTCCCCGCGGGGGGACGCAATGAGCAGTTCTTC. Translation gives CASSLVPAGGRNEQFF. The chain has TRBV7-7 and TRBJ2-1; 8 bases map to TRBD2. This CDR3 comprises 16 residues. Germline lookup yields CDR1 SSHAT and CDR2 FNYEAQ (reference sequence). The full variable domain, its missing parts supplied by reference TRBV7-7 and TRBJ2-1, is GAGVSQSPRYKVTKRGQDVTLRCDPISSHATLYWYQQALGQGPEFLTYFNYEAQPDKSGLPSDRFSAERPEGSISTLTIQRTEQRDSAMYRCASSLVPAGGRNEQFFGPGTRLTVL.

This clone was observed a single time. This sequence joins TRBV19 and TRBJ1-5; 9 nucleotides match TRBD1. The CDR3 consists of 15 residues. Germline lookup yields CDR1 LNHDA and CDR2 SQIVND (reference sequence). After removal of 4 bases from V and 6 bases from J, the junction contained 7 bases not matched to a gene. The CDR3, as DNA: TGTGCCAGTAGTAAAACGGGACAGGGAGCTCAGCCCCAGCATTTT. As protein: CASSKTGQGAQPQHF.

The V and J genes are TRBV3-1 (or the pseudogene TRBV3-2) and TRBJ1-1; D might be TRBD1 (6 bases). The CDR3 is 15 amino acids. Germline CDR1 and CDR2: LGHDT and YNNKEL (reference sequence). V lost 4 bases, J lost 5 bases, and 17 bases lay in between. CDR3 sequence reads: CASSPAGGLGTEAFF. The CDR3 region has the DNA TGTGCCAGCAGCCCGGCCGGGGGGCTCGGAACTGAAGCTTTCTTT.

The rearrangement links TRBV6-5 to TRBJ1-2, with a possible D match to TRBD1 (6 bases). In germline, CDR1 is MNHEY, CDR2 SVGAGI. There are 14 residues in the CDR3. V dropped 7 bases and J dropped 5 bases, with 17 bases sitting between them. CDR3 nucleotides: TGTGCCAGCAAGAGCAGGGGCGACAGTTATGGCTACACCTTC. It codes for CASKSRGDSYGYTF.

The V gene is TRBV4-1, the J gene TRBJ1-5; D remains ambiguous. The CDR3 sequence is 13 residues long. The germline CDR1 and CDR2 sequences are MGHRA and YSYEKL. Trimming stripped 1 base from V and 5 bases from J, with 6 bases between. The CDR3 is CASSQGGDQPQHF. As DNA, the CDR3 is TGCGCCAGCAGCCAAGGCGGGGATCAGCCCCAGCATTTT.

The chain is built from TRBV5-6 and TRBJ2-6; TRBD1 agrees at 10 bases. After removal of 4 bases from V and 0 bases from J, the junction contained 7 bases not matched to a gene. This CDR3 contains 18 residues. Germline V lookup: CDR1 SGHDT, CDR2 YYEEEE. The CDR3 protein is CASSPLRDRGSGANVLTF. The DNA for the CDR3 is TGTGCCAGCAGCCCACTTCGGGACAGGGGCTCTGGGGCCAACGTCCTGACTTTC.